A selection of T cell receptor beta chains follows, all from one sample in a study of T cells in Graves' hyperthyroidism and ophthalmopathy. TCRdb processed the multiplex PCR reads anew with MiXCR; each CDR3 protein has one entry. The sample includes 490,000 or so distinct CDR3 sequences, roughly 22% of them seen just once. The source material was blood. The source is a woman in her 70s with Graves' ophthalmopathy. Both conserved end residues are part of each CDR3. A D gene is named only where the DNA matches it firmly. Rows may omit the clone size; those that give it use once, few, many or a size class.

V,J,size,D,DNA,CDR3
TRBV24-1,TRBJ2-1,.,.,TGTGCCACCAGTGATTTGAGGCAAGGGCGCAATGAGCAGTTCTTC,CATSDLRQGRNEQFF
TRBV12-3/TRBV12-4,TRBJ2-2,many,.,TGTGCCAGCAGTGACACCAACACCGGGGAGCTGTTTTTT,CASSDTNTGELFF
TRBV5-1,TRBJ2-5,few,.,TGCGCCAGCAGCCCGGAGGGGGGACCGTGGGAGACCCAGTACTTC,CASSPEGGPWETQYF
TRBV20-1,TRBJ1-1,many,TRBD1,TGCAGTGCTTCGAAGCAGGGGGGGACTGAAGCTTTCTTT,CSASKQGGTEAFF
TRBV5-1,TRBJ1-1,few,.,TGCGCCAGCAGCTTGTTTGGGGAGAACACTGAAGCTTTCTTT,CASSLFGENTEAFF
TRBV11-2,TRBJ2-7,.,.,TGTGCCAGCAGCTTAATGTGGTCCGCCTACGAGCAGTACTTC,CASSLMWSAYEQYF
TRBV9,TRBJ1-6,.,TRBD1,TGTGCCAGCAGCGTCACACCGGGACAGGGAGATTCACCCCTCCACTTT,CASSVTPGQGDSPLHF
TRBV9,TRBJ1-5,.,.,TGTGCCAGCAGCGTAGGAGCCCATCAGCCCCAGCATTTT,CASSVGAHQPQHF
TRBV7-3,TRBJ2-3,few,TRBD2,TGTGCCAGCAGCTTAATCGGGACTAGCGGGGGGATAGATACGCAGTATTTT,CASSLIGTSGGIDTQYF
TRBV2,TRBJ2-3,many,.,TGTGCCAGCCTACCTAGCACAGATACGCAGTATTTT,CASLPSTDTQYF
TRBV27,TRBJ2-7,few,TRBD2,TGTGCCACACGCAGGACTAGCGGGATCGGAGACGAGCAGTACTTC,CATRRTSGIGDEQYF
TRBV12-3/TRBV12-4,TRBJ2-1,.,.,TGTGCCAGCACCCCGGGCGAGCGGAGTTACAATGAGCAGTTCTTC,CASTPGERSYNEQFF
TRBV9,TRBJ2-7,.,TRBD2,TGTGCCAGCAGCCCTACTAGCGGGACGCCCTGGGAGCAGTACTTC,CASSPTSGTPWEQYF
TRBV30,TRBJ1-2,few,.,TGTGCCTGGAGCCCCGGGGAGAACTATGGCTACACCTTC,CAWSPGENYGYTF